What follows describes a single T cell receptor beta chain. Its antigen is not identified. The sample originates from a study of T cells in localized non-small cell lung cancer. Study findings and constraints: Sequencing, confined to only one tumor region, leaves heterogeneity possible. A higher density of T cells in blood coincided with extended overall survival. A median of roughly 50 of the top 100 tumor clones appeared in adjacent lung, which was paired and uninvolved. In uninvolved adjacent lung, T cell clonality reached its highest value, exceeding tumor.

The table came from immunoSEQ multiplex PCR; TCRdb's copy has only in-frame clones and leaves some out. The data show 130,000 or so clones, around 92% seen once. J lost 4 bases, V lost 2 bases, and 6 bases had no gene match. Germline CDR1 is LNHNV and CDR2 is YYDKDF (reference sequence). CDR3 length: 15 residues. The chain recombines TRBV15 with TRBJ1-2; 8 nucleotides agree with TRBD1. The material was peripheral blood, obtained before any cancer treatment. This clonotype originated in an older female donor with stage I lung adenocarcinoma. This CDR3 is CATSRRRGQGYGYTF. The CDR3 bases are TGTGCCACCAGCAGACGCAGGGGGCAAGGCTATGGCTACACCTTC.